These 2 T cell receptor beta chains were sequenced from one sample in a study of blood T cell repertoires in COVID-19. Libraries were prepared by immunoSEQ multiplex PCR; TCRdb keeps only in-frame clonotypes and omits some of them. The table records fewer than 250,000 clones, 88% of them present only once. The sample was peripheral blood. The source of these receptors is a woman aged 60-75 years with acute or convalescent COVID-19.

This clone occurred a few times. The V and J genes are TRBV29-1 and TRBJ1-1; D remains ambiguous. The CDR3 is 13 residues long. Trimming took 2 bases from V and 4 from J, leaving 11 bases between them. The V gene's germline CDR1 is SQVTM and CDR2 ANQGSEA. Here the CDR3 reads CSVERQVFTEAFF. The CDR3 DNA reads as TGCAGCGTTGAACGGCAGGTATTCACTGAAGCTTTCTTT.

This chain connects TRBV5-1 to TRBJ2-3, with D maybe TRBD2 (6 bases). The CDR3 runs 16 residues. Trimming shortened V by 5 bases and J by 2 bases, and 18 bases separated the two germline ends. Germline V gives CDR1 SGHRS, CDR2 YFSETQ. This CDR3 is CASRITAGGTTDTQYF. The CDR3 DNA follows: TGCGCCAGCAGAATCACTGCCGGCGGGACCACAGATACGCAGTATTTT.